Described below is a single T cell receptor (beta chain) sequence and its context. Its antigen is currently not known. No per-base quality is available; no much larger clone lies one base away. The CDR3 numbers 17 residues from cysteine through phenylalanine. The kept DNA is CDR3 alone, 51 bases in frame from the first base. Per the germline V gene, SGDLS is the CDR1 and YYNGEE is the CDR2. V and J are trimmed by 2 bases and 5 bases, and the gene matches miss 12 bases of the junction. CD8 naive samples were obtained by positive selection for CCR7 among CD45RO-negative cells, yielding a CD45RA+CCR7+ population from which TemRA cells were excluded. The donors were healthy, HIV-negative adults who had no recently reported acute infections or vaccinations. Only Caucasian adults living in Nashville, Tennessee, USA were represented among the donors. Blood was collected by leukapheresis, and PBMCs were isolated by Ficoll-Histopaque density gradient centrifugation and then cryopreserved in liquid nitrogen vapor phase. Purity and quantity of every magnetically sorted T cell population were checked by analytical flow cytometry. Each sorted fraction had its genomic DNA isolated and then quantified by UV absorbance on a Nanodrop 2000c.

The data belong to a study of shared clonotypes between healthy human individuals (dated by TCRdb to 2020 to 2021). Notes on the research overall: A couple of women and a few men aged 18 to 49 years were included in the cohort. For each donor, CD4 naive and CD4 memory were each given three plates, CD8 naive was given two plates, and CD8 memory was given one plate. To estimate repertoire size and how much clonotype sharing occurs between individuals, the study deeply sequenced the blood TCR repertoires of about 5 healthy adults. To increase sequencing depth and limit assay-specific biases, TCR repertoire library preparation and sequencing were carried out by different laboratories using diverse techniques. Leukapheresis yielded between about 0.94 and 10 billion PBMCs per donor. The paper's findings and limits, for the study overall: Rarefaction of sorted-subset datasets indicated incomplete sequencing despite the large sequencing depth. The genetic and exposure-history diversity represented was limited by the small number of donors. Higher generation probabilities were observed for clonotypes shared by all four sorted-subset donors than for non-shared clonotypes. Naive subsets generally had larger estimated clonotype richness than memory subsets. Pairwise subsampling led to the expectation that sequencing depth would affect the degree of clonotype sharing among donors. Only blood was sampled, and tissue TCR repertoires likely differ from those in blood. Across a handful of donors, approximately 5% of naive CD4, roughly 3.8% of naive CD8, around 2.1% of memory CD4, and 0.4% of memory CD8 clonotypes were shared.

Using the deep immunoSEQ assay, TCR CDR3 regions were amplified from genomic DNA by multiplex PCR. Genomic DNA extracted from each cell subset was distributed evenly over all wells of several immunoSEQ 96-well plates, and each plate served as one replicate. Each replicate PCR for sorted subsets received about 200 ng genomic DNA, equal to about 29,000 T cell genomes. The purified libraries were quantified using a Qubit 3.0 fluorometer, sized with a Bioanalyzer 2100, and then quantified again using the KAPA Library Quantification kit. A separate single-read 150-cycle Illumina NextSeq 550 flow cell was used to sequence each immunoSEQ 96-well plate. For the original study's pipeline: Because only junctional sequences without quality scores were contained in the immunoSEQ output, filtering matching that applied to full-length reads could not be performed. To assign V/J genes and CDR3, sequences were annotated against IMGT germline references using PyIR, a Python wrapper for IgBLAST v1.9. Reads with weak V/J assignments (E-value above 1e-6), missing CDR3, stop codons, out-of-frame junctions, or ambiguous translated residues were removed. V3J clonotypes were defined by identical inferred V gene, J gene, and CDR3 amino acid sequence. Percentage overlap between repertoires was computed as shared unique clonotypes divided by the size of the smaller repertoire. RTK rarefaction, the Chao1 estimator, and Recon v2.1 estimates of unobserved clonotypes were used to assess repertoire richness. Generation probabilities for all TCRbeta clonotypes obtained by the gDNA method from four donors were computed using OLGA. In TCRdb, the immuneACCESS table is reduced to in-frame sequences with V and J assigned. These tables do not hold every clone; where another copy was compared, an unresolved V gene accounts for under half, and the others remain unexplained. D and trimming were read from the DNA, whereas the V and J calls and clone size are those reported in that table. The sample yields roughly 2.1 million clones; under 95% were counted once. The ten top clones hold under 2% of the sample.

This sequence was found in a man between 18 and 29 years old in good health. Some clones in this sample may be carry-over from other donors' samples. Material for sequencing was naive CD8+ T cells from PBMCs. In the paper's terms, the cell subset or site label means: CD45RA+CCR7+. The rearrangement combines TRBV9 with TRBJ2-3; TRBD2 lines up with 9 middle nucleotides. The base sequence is TGTGCCAGCAGCGTCCCCAAGATAGCGGGAGTGGTAGATACGCAGTATTTT. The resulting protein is CASSVPKIAGVVDTQYF.